The clone carrying this T cell receptor beta chain came up a few times. Antigen unknown. It was by quantitative 5'-RACE with molecular barcodes that TCR beta libraries were made. TCRdb re-called the 5' RACE reads through MiXCR, storing one row per CDR3 protein. The table has more than 150,000 distinct CDR3 sequences, about 13% seen once; the top ten hold more than 15%. The entry originates in a study of CD8 T cells in ankylosing spondylitis. Study-wide results and limits: Significant enrichment of disease-linked clones was reported in matched ankylosing spondylitis synovial fluid. Certain motif variants had earlier appeared in reactive arthritis synovial fluid and blood.

Germline V gene sequence: CDR1 MNHEY, CDR2 SMNVEV (reference sequence). This CDR3 is 16 amino acids long. The V gene lost 5 bases and the J gene lost 7 bases, with 21 bases spanning the gap. The material sequenced was blood, either unsorted or a sorted T cell fraction (not recorded which). The sequence was collected from a male donor with ankylosing spondylitis or in good health (not recorded which). The J gene is TRBJ2-1, the V gene TRBV27; D possibly corresponds to TRBD2 (7 bases). CDR3 amino acids: CASSPPVGGRGNEQFF. The CDR3 DNA follows: TGTGCCAGCAGTCCCCCAGTGGGGGGGCGGGGGAATGAGCAGTTCTTC.